One and the same sample provided the 8 T cell receptor beta chains below, sequenced in a study of cytomegalovirus exposure and HLA in healthy donors. Use of 60 Vbeta and 13 Jbeta primers characterized the PCR. The method was immunoSEQ multiplex PCR; TCRdb's version includes in-frame clones alone and lacks a portion of them. The sample data list roughly 77,000 clones. The sample comprised PBMCs. These receptors were collected from a female donor in good health and CMV-seropositive.

The V and J genes are TRBV27 and TRBJ2-7, with TRBD2 matching over 11 bases. Germline V gene lookup returns CDR1 MNHEY and CDR2 SMNVEV (reference sequence). The CDR3 loop spans 15 amino acids. V gave up 6 bases and J gave up 3 bases; unmatched junction bases: 7. DNA of the CDR3: TGTGCCAGCAGGATTAGCGGGGGGGCAAGCTACGAGCAGTACTTC. Translating gives CASRISGGASYEQYF.

The V gene is TRBV19, the J gene TRBJ1-1; 9 bases fit TRBD1. V was pared by 7 bases and J by 3 bases, with 3 bases of the junction left unmatched. CDR3 length: 13 amino acids. The germline V gene encodes CDR1 LNHDA and CDR2 SQIVND (reference sequence). CDR3 sequence: CASTRDRDTEAFF. The CDR3 bases are TGTGCCAGTACCCGGGACAGGGACACTGAAGCTTTCTTT.

This sequence joins TRBV6-1 and TRBJ2-7; a possible D gene is TRBD1 (6 bases). Trimming took 6 bases from V and 1 from J, leaving 16 bases between them. The CDR3 covers 15 residues. Germline loops: CDR1 MNHNS, CDR2 SASEGT. The CDR3 spells CASRDRTAPSYEQYF. CDR3 DNA sequence: TGTGCCAGCAGAGACAGGACAGCGCCATCCTACGAGCAGTACTTC.

As for this clone: Other nucleotide sequences from this sample produce the same CDR3. The gene calls are TRBV18 and TRBJ2-5; D is undetermined. This CDR3 has 13 residues. Germline V gene data show CDR1 as KGHSH and CDR2 as LQKENI. Trimming left V 1 base short and J 5 bases short, with 8 bases between. The CDR3 region is CASSPLLEETQYF. DNA for the CDR3: TGTGCCAGCTCACCACTGTTGGAGGAGACCCAGTACTTC.

The J gene is TRBJ2-7, the V gene TRBV6-1; D possibly corresponds to TRBD1 (5 bases). Germline V CDR1 and CDR2: MNHNS, SASEGT. This CDR3 is built from 14 residues. The V end lost 6 bases, the J end lost 6 bases, and 18 bases lay between the germline ends. The CDR3 DNA sequence: TGTGCCAGCAGCTCCGGAAAGGGGATGGGCGAGCAGTACTTC. It specifies CASSSGKGMGEQYF.

V and J are TRBV4-1 and TRBJ1-3; D is perhaps TRBD1 (5 bases). V lost 1 base to trimming and J lost 0 bases, with 13 bases between them. The CDR3 covers 17 residues. CDR1 is MGHRA and CDR2 is YSYEKL in the germline V gene. The CDR3 is CASSQVGRQLSGNTIYF. CDR3 bases: TGCGCCAGCAGCCAAGTAGGAAGACAGCTCTCTGGAAACACCATATATTTT.

The chain combines TRBV29-1 with TRBJ2-5; 10 nucleotides line up with TRBD2. This CDR3 has 18 amino acids. V trimming: 7 bases; J trimming: 5 bases; junction bases outside the gene matches: 22. Germline V lookup: CDR1 SQVTM, CDR2 ANQGSEA. This CDR3 reads CSAATSQRGGVVGETQYF. CDR3 sequence (DNA): TGCAGCGCCGCCACCTCCCAGCGGGGGGGCGTTGTCGGCGAGACCCAGTACTTC.

The V call is TRBV5-1, the J call TRBJ2-1, with D uncertain. Germline V lookup: CDR1 SGHRS, CDR2 YFSETQ. The CDR3 extends over 12 amino acids. V was shortened by 1 base and J by 6 bases, with 5 bases between the two germline ends. The CDR3 protein is CASSLLVNEQFF. CDR3 in DNA: TGCGCCAGCAGCTTGCTTGTCAATGAGCAGTTCTTC.